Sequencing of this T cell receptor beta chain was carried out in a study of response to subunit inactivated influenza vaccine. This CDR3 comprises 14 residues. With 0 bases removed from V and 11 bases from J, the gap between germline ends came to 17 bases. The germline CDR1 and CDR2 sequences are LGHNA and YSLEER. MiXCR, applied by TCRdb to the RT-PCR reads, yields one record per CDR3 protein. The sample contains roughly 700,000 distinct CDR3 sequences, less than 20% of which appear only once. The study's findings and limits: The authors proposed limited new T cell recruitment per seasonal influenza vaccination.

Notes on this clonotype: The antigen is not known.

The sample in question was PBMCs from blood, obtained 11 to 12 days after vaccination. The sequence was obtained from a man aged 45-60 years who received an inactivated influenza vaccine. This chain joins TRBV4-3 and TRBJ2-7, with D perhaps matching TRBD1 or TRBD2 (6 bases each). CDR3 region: CASSQDLERGAEYF. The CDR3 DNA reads TGCGCCAGCAGCCAAGACCTCGAGAGGGGGGCGGAGTACTTC.